The text below deals with one T cell receptor (beta chain). This clone was detected once. It has no known antigen specificity. No per-base quality is available; no much larger clone lies one base away. This entry comes from a study of blood T cell repertoires in COVID-19 (dated by TCRdb to about 2020). In terms of the full investigation: Samples covering the acute and convalescent phases of COVID-19 were provided by collaborators in the United States, Italy and Spain. The prospective study material was composed of cDNA or gDNA derived from T cells, B-cell-depleted T cells, or PBMCs. The dataset comprised deeply sampled blood TCRbeta repertoires from subjects exposed to, actively infected with, or recovered from COVID-19. A freely available public database, intended as a resource for researchers studying the immune response to SARS-CoV-2, is where the repertoires were released. Samples came from the ongoing ImmuneRACE study (first 160 participants) plus 1,254 subjects from 6 global collaborators. A de-identified subject ID, COVID-19 status, age in years and sex were almost always included in the sample metadata. Where HLA class I and class II types were available, the types were taken from metadata supplied by the sample provider, not from assay-based typing.

The paper as a whole reports these results and caveats: Clinical and demographic metadata were provided uncurated, with the amount varying by source and participant.

Trimming leaves V shorter by 4 bases and J shorter by 3 bases, with the junction holding 5 bases beyond the gene matches. Its CDR3 holds 13 amino acids, cysteine through phenylalanine. Only the CDR3 DNA is retained, 39 bases long and in frame from the first base. The germline V gene (reference sequence) yields GTSNPN for CDR1 and SVGIG for CDR2. Whole blood was collected in K2EDTA tubes by collaborating institutions according to the institutions' own protocols. Collaborator samples were shipped for TCRbeta analysis as frozen whole blood, isolated PBMCs, or DNA extracted from either sample type. TCRbeta CDR3 regions were amplified from genomic DNA using the immunoSEQ Assay, a bias-controlled multiplex PCR. Concerning the study's data processing: The number of nucleated cells in each sample was estimated from the amplification of reference gene primers within the assay. Sequence reads were collapsed and filtered to measure the absolute abundance of every unique TCRbeta CDR3 rearrangement. For each sample, productive Simpson clonality was calculated as the square root of Simpson's diversity index over productive rearrangements. TCRdb re-hosts the immuneACCESS table, in-frame sequences only. Its copies lack some clones; in the studies checked, an unresolved V gene accounts for under half of them, and the cause for the rest is not known. V and J calls and clone size are those listed in that table; D and trimming were worked out from the DNA. This sample lists roughly 81,000 clones; about 91% were detected once. The ten largest account for more than 10% of the sample.

Sequences were obtained from peripheral blood. The TCR was taken from a man in his sixties or seventies with active or convalescent COVID-19. The rearrangement combines TRBV30 with TRBJ1-2; 7 of the junction bases match TRBD1. In nucleotides, the sequence is TGTGCCTGGACTGGCAGGGGGTACTATGGCTACACCTTC. This is translated as CAWTGRGYYGYTF.